This TCR beta chain was captured by sequencing in a study of T cells after yellow fever vaccination (dated by TCRdb to between 2017 and 2020). As for the study more broadly: Libraries from fractions with low cell numbers were prepared with the SMART-Seq v4 Ultra Low Input RNA kit. Blood was collected at multiple timepoints before and after primary and secondary immunization, and bulk PBMC replicates and cell subsets were isolated. Two healthy male donors made up the cohort, one aged 18 to 30 years and the other aged 30 to 40 years. To track T-cell clones before and after primary and booster YFV17D yellow fever vaccination, bulk TCR alpha and beta repertoires were sequenced longitudinally. Broad study findings and their caveats: Most clones expanded after primary vaccination (almost 97% of CD4 and roughly 90% of CD8) were re-detected after the booster, suggesting that broad memory maintenance occurred. The secondary T-cell response was found to be weaker but faster than the primary response, with a peak reached on day 5 rather than on day 15. The study included only two donors, which limits how far the findings can be generalized. Computational filtering was required because FACS-sorted repertoires could contain abundant contaminating clonotypes from the bulk population. A small share of clonotypes was detected in both CD4 and CD8 compartments, with the overlap likely arising from convergent recombination.

From the germline V gene, CDR1 is SGHRS and CDR2 is YFSETQ. V has 0 bases trimmed and J has 3 bases trimmed; junction bases matching no gene number 7. The CDR3, from cysteine to phenylalanine, totals 17 residues. The read is trimmed to its CDR3 DNA, 51 bases read in frame from base 1. Sequenced using an Illumina NovaSeq 6000. Synthesis of TCR cDNA relied on 5'RACE template switching, a step that introduced a universal primer site along with unique molecular identifiers. cDNA synthesis was primed from both the TCR alpha and TCR beta constant segments. Two PCR steps were used to amplify libraries, with sample barcodes and sequencing adapters being added in the second step. Sequencing of libraries was performed on Illumina HiSeq 2500 (2x100 bp) or NovaSeq (2x150 bp). On the authors' methods: MIGEC handled demultiplexing of reads and collapsing into UMI consensus sequences, while MiXCR performed V(D)J alignment. Vaccine-responding clonotypes were defined with edgeR using replicate PBMC samples, requiring FDR below 0.01 and a log2 fold change above 5 up to day 15. Each bulk clonotype received a CD4 or CD8 identity based on whether the sequenced CD4 or CD8 repertoire contained that clonotype at higher abundance. The raw public data were reprocessed by TCRdb itself: fastp quality trimming at Q25, MiXCR clonotype calling, in-frame beta chains only. Each entry is one CDR3 protein sequence, shown with its most common DNA and genes. The V and J calls here are based on TCRdb, not the publication. The sample records approximately 300,000 distinct CDR3 sequences, roughly 10% of which are singletons. The biggest ten clones account for approximately 3% of the sample.

Concerning this clonotype itself: The specificity of this receptor is unknown. Per-nucleotide qualities are absent, and no much larger clonotype sits a single base away.

This specimen's treatment or condition label, per the study, means: live attenuated yellow fever vaccine strain. PBMCs were isolated from peripheral blood using a standard Ficoll-Paque protocol. Dynabeads CD4 and CD8 positive selection kits were used to isolate CD4 and CD8 T-cell fractions. RNA was extracted with TriZol from bulk PBMCs, CD4 and CD8 fractions, and dextramer-positive and dextramer-negative fractions. The sequence derives from a man aged 18 to 29 who received the YFV17D yellow fever vaccine. Sample: CD4+ T cells sorted from PBMCs, taken 45 days after the yellow fever booster vaccination. The sequence is built from TRBV5-1 and TRBJ2-2; a stretch of 8 junction bases matches TRBD2. The DNA reads as follows: TGCGCCAGCAGCTTGGCCCTTAGCGGGGTGCACACCGGGGAGCTGTTTTTT. It specifies CASSLALSGVHTGELFF.